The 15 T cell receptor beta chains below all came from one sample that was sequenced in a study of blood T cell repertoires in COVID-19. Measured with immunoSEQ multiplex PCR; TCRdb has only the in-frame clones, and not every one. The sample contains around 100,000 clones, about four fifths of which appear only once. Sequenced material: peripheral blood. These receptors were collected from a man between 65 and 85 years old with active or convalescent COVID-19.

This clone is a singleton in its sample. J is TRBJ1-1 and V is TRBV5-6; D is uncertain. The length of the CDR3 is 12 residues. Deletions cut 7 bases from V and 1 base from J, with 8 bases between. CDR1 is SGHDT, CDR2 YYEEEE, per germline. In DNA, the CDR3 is TGTGCCAGCGTCCGACAGAACACTGAAGCTTTCTTT. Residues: CASVRQNTEAFF.

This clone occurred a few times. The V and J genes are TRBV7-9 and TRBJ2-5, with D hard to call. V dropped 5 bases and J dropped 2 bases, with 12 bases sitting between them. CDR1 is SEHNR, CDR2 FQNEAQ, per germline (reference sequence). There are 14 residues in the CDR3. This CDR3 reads CASSLLAPQETQYF. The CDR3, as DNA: TGTGCCAGCAGCCTATTAGCCCCTCAAGAGACCCAGTACTTC.

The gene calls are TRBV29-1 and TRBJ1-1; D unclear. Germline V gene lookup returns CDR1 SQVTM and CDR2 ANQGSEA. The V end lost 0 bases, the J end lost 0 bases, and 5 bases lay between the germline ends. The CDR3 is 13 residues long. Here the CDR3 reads CSVEDRLNTEAFF. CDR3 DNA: TGCAGCGTTGAAGATCGTTTGAACACTGAAGCTTTCTTT.

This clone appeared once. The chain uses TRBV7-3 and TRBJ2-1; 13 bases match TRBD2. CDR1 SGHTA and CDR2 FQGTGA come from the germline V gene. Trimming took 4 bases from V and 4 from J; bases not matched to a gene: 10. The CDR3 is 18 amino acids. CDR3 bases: TGTGCCAGCAGCTCAAGAGGACTAGCGGGGGCCACGTACAATGAGCAGTTCTTC. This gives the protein CASSSRGLAGATYNEQFF. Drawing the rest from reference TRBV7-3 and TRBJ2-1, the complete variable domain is GAGVSQTPSNKVTEKGKYVELRCDPISGHTALYWYRQSLGQGPEFLIYFQGTGAADDSGLPNDRFFAVRPEGSVSTLKIQRTERGDSAVYLCASSSRGLAGATYNEQFFGPGTRLTVL.

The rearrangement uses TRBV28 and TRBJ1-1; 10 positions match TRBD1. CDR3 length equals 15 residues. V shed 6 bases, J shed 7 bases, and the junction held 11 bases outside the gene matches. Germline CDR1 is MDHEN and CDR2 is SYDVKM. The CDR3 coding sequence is TGTGCCAGCAGCGTGGGGACAGGGGTAATGATTGAAGCTTTCTTT. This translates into CASSVGTGVMIEAFF.

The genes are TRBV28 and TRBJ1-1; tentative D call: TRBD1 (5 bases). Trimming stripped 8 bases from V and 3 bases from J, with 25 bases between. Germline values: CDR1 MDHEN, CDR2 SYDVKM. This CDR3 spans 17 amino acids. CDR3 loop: CASPPVSRVWSDTEAFF. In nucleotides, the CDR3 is TGTGCCAGCCCTCCTGTGAGCAGGGTCTGGAGTGACACTGAAGCTTTCTTT.

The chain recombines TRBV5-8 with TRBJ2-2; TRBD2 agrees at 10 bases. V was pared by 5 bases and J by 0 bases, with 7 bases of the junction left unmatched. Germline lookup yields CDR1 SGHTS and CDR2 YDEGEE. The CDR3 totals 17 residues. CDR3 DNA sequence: TGTGCCAGCAGTCCTCTAGCGGGGGCCCCGAACACCGGGGAGCTGTTTTTT. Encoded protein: CASSPLAGAPNTGELFF.

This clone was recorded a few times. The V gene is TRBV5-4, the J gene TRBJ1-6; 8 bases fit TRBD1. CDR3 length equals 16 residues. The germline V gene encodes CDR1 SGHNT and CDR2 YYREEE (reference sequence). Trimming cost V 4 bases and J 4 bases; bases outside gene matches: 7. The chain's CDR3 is CASSTTGESYNSPLHF. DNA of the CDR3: TGTGCCAGCAGCACGACAGGGGAAAGTTATAATTCACCCCTCCACTTT. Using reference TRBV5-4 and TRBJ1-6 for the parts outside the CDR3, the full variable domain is ETGVTQSPTHLIKTRGQQVTLRCSSQSGHNTVSWYQQALGQGPQFIFQYYREEENGRGNFPPRFSGLQFPNYSSELNVNALELDDSALYLCASSTTGESYNSPLHFGNGTRLTVT.

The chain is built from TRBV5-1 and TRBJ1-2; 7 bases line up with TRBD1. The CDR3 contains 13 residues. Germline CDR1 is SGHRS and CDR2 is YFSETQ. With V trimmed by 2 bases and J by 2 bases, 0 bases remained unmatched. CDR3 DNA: TGCGCCAGCAGCTTACAGGGGAACTATGGCTACACCTTC. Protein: CASSLQGNYGYTF.

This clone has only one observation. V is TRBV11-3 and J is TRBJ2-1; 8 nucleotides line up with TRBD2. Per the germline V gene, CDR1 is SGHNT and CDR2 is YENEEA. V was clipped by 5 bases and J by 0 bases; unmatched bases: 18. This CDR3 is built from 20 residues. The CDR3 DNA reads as TGTGCCAGCAGCCCCCCCAGAAGCGGGGGACCATCGCGCTCCTACAATGAGCAGTTCTTC. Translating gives CASSPPRSGGPSRSYNEQFF.

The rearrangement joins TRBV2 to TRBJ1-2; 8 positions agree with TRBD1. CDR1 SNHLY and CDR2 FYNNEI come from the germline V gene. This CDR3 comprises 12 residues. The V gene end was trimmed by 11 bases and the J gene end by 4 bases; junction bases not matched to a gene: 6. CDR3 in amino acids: CAYGDRIYGYTF. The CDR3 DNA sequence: TGTGCCTATGGGGACAGGATCTATGGCTACACCTTC.

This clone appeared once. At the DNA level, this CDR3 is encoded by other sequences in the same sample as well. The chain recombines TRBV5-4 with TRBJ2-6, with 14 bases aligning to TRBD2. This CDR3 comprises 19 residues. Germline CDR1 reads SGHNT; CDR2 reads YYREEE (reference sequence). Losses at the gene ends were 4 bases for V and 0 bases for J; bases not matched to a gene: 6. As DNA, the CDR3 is TGTGCCAGCAGCATTCGACTAGCGGGGGGGCGCTCTGGGGCCAACGTCCTGACTTTC. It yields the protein CASSIRLAGGRSGANVLTF.

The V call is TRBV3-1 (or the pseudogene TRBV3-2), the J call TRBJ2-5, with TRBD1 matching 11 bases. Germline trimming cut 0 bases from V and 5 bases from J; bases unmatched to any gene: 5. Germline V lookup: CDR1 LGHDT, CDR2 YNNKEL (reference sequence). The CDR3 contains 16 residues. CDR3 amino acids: CASSQERTGGRETQYF. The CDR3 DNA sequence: TGTGCCAGCAGCCAAGAACGGACAGGGGGCAGGGAGACCCAGTACTTC.

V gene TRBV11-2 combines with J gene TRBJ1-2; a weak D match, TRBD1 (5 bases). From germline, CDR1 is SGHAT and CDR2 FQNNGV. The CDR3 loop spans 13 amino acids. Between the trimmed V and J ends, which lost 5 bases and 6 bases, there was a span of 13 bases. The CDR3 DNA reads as TGTGCCAGCAGCCACAGGTTCATGGATGGCTACACCTTC. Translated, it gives CASSHRFMDGYTF. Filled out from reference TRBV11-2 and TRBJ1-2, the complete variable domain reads EAGVAQSPRYKIIEKRQSVAFWCNPISGHATLYWYQQILGQGPKLLIQFQNNGVVDDSQLPKDRFSAERLKGVDSTLKIQPAKLEDSAVYLCASSHRFMDGYTFGSGTRLTVV.

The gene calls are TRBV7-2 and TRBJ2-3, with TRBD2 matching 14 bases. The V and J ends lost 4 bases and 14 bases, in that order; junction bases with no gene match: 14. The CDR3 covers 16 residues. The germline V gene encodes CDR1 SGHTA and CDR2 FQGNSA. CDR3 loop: CASSSTPTSGGAGWYF. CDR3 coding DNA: TGTGCCAGCAGCTCCACTCCGACTAGCGGGGGGGCAGGGTGGTATTTT. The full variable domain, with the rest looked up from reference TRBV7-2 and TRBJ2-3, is GAGVSQSPSNKVTEKGKDVELRCDPISGHTALYWYRQSLGQGLEFLIYFQGNSAPDKSGLPSDRFSAERTGGSVSTLTIQRTQQEDSAVYLCASSSTPTSGGAGWYFGPGTRLTVL.